Below are 17 T cell receptor beta chains sequenced from a single sample in a study of metastatic and nonmetastatic thyroid tumors. With MiXCR, TCRdb reprocessed the PCR reads. The top ten clones hold around 14% of a sample with about 20,000 clones, approximately 31% of them seen once. Thyroid surgery took place with no prior treatment in any patient. The sequencing sample was made of blood. The receptors here all came from a female donor with papillary thyroid cancer or a benign thyroid nodule (not recorded which). Some clones in this sample may be carry-over from other donors' samples.

The gene calls are TRBV5-1 and TRBJ1-4; possibly TRBD1 for D (6 bases). The germline V and J ends were trimmed by 4 bases and 7 bases, with 20 bases remaining between them. The CDR3 length is 16 residues. Looked up from germline, CDR1 is SGHRS and CDR2 is YFSETQ. CDR3 residues: CASSGGQTPETEKLFF. The CDR3 DNA reads as TGCGCCAGCAGCGGGGGGCAGACCCCAGAGACTGAAAAACTGTTTTTT. The full variable domain, with the rest looked up from reference TRBV5-1 and TRBJ1-4, is KAGVTQTPRYLIKTRGQQVTLSCSPISGHRSVSWYQQTPGQGLQFLFEYFSETQRNKGNFPGRFSGRQFSNSRSEMNVSTLELGDSALYLCASSGGQTPETEKLFFGSGTQLSVL.

The V gene is TRBV11-2, the J gene TRBJ2-1; D not resolved. V was cut by 4 bases and J by 4 bases, with 17 bases left in between. From germline, CDR1 is SGHAT and CDR2 FQNNGV. The CDR3 runs to 16 residues. CDR3 nucleotides: TGTGCCAGCAGCTCCTTTCGATCCGCTGCTTACAATGAGCAGTTCTTC. Encoded protein: CASSSFRSAAYNEQFF.

The chain recombines TRBV30 with TRBJ2-7; D call uncertain. This CDR3 has 13 amino acids. The germline V gene has CDR1 GTSNPN and CDR2 SVGIG (reference sequence). V lost 5 bases to trimming and J lost 6 bases, with 17 bases between them. The CDR3 sequence: CAWSPGQIGEQYF. CDR3 DNA sequence: TGTGCCTGGTCCCCGGGCCAGATCGGCGAGCAGTACTTC.

The V call is TRBV11-2, the J call TRBJ2-7; D is possibly TRBD1 (5 bases). This CDR3 comprises 14 residues. Trimming took 1 base from V and 3 from J, leaving 10 bases between them. Germline V lookup: CDR1 SGHAT, CDR2 FQNNGV. The CDR3 DNA reads TGTGCCAGCAGCTTAGGACCTCAGGGCTACGAGCAGTACTTC. Amino acid sequence: CASSLGPQGYEQYF.

This clone came up many times. The rearrangement uses TRBV4-1 and TRBJ2-5; tentative D call: TRBD2 (5 bases). The CDR3 is 15 amino acids. Trimming removed 0 bases from V and 5 bases from J, with 13 bases in between. Looked up from germline, CDR1 is MGHRA and CDR2 is YSYEKL. The CDR3 loop is CASSQDSQRGETQYF. In nucleotides, the CDR3 is TGCGCCAGCAGCCAAGATAGCCAGAGAGGGGAGACCCAGTACTTC.

This clone was seen ten or more times. This chain uses TRBV12-5 with TRBJ1-2; D unclear. CDR1 is LGHNT, CDR2 FRNRAP, per germline. The germline V and J ends were trimmed by 10 bases and 3 bases, with 0 bases remaining between them. CDR3 length equals 8 residues. The CDR3 sequence is CANYGYTF. CDR3 sequence (DNA): TGTGCTAACTATGGCTACACCTTC.

The chain couples TRBV12-3 or TRBV12-4 to TRBJ2-1, with 9 bases lining up with TRBD2. The length of the CDR3 is 15 residues. V lost 3 bases, J lost 12 bases, and 12 bases stayed unmatched. The CDR3 nucleotides read TGTGCCAGCAGTTTCGGCGGGAGGGCCGGAAAGGGGCAGTTCTTC. Its translation is CASSFGGRAGKGQFF.

This clone was seen repeatedly, ten times or more. The V and J genes are TRBV4-1 and TRBJ2-3; D gene ambiguous. Germline V gene lookup returns CDR1 MGHRA and CDR2 YSYEKL. The V and J ends lost 0 bases and 4 bases respectively, with 8 bases between them. The CDR3 consists of 14 residues. The CDR3 DNA follows: TGCGCCAGCAGCCAAGACCCTTGGGCAGATACGCAGTATTTT. Translating it yields CASSQDPWADTQYF.

The sample holds many counts of this clone. This chain links TRBV12-3 or TRBV12-4 with TRBJ2-2; the D gene is possibly TRBD2 (5 bases). This CDR3 comprises 12 residues. V was shortened by 8 bases and J by 7 bases, with 11 bases between the two germline ends. DNA for the CDR3: TGTGCCAGCCGGGGTTTAAGCGGGGAGCTGTTTTTT. As protein: CASRGLSGELFF.

As DNA, the CDR3 is TGCAGTGCTTCCCTAGACTACGAGCAGTACTTC. It yields the protein CSASLDYEQYF. The V and J genes are TRBV20-1 and TRBJ2-7; D not resolved. The germline CDR1 and CDR2 sequences are DFQATT and SNEGSKA (reference sequence). This CDR3 is built from 11 residues. The V and J ends lost 5 bases and 3 bases respectively, with 8 bases between them.

This clone is categorized as medium-sized (0.01 to 0.1%). This rearrangement joins TRBV12-3 or TRBV12-4 to TRBJ1-3; 7 bases agree with TRBD1. Trimming took 3 bases from V and 7 from J; bases not matched to a gene: 3. There are 13 residues in the CDR3. The CDR3 coding sequence is TGTGCCAGCAGTTTCGACAGGGTGAACACCATATATTTT. Translating it yields CASSFDRVNTIYF.

This chain connects TRBV27 to TRBJ2-1; no clear D gene. The ends were cut back, 5 bases at V and 7 bases at J, with 9 bases in the middle. Germline loops: CDR1 MNHEY, CDR2 SMNVEV (reference sequence). The CDR3 covers 12 residues. CDR3 amino acids: CASSGPLNEQFF. The CDR3 nucleotides are TGTGCCAGCAGTGGGCCTCTAAATGAGCAGTTCTTC.

Relative to its sample, this clone is medium-sized. The chain couples TRBV12-3 or TRBV12-4 to TRBJ1-1, with 7 bases aligning to TRBD1. Trimming removed 6 bases from V and 10 bases from J; junction bases left unmatched: 14. CDR3 size: 14 residues. CDR3 nucleotides: TGTGCCAGCAGACGACACCGGGACCCAGGGGGAGCTTTCTTT. This codes for CASRRHRDPGGAFF.

V usage is TRBV14 and J usage is TRBJ1-6, with a tentative D call TRBD1 (5 bases). Trimming took 0 bases from V and 7 from J, leaving 16 bases between them. Germline V CDR1 and CDR2: SGHDN, FVKESK. This CDR3 is built from 17 residues. The CDR3 here is CASSQDDGKGRNSPLHF. Here the CDR3 DNA reads TGTGCCAGCAGCCAAGATGACGGGAAGGGACGCAATTCACCCCTCCACTTT.

This clone was observed at least ten times. This chain links TRBV15 with TRBJ1-4; no definite D call. Between the trimmed V and J ends, which lost 2 bases and 5 bases, there was a span of 12 bases. The CDR3 loop spans 15 amino acids. Germline V gives CDR1 LNHNV, CDR2 YYDKDF (reference sequence). CDR3 nucleotide sequence: TGTGCCACCAGCAGAAGAGGGAGGGAGAATGAAAAACTGTTTTTT. Encoded protein: CATSRRGRENEKLFF.

The sample holds many counts of this clone. V gene TRBV5-4 combines with J gene TRBJ1-1; maybe TRBD1 (5 bases). The CDR3 sequence is 15 residues long. Looked up from germline, CDR1 is SGHNT and CDR2 is YYREEE (reference sequence). V lost 0 bases and J 0 bases, leaving 9 bases between the germline ends. The CDR3 region is CASSLGGGMNTEAFF. CDR3 bases: TGTGCCAGCAGCTTGGGGGGCGGCATGAACACTGAAGCTTTCTTT.

The count of this clone is one. The chain couples TRBV7-9 to TRBJ1-1; 7 bases map to TRBD1. The CDR3 is made up of 15 amino acids. The junction had 9 bases not matched to a gene; V was cut back by 5 bases and J by 3 bases. Germline values: CDR1 SEHNR, CDR2 FQNEAQ (reference sequence). DNA of the CDR3: TGTGCCAGCAGCACCCGACAGGGATCGGACACTGAAGCTTTCTTT. As protein: CASSTRQGSDTEAFF.